This T cell receptor beta chain originates from a study of blood T cell repertoires in COVID-19. The overall study: The United States, Italy and Spain were the sources of the acute and convalescent COVID-19 samples.

The V end lost 1 base, the J end lost 7 bases, and 8 bases lay between the germline ends. The CDR3 contains 14 residues. From germline, CDR1 is KGHSH and CDR2 LQKENI. In the original analysis: Reference gene primers were amplified, and this amplification served to estimate nucleated cell counts. Some clones are missing from TCRdb's copy, which holds only in-frame ones; the method was immunoSEQ multiplex PCR. From that table come the V and J calls and clone size; the DNA was used to work out D and trimming. The top ten clones hold roughly 12% of a sample with approximately 170,000 clones, around 85% of them seen once.

The chain couples TRBV18 to TRBJ1-6, with D perhaps matching TRBD1 (5 bases). Sequencing used peripheral blood. The clonotype comes from a woman in her 50s with acute or convalescent COVID-19. The CDR3 DNA sequence: TGTGCCAGCTCACCACAGGGGTTAAATTCACCCCTCCACTTT. Its protein is CASSPQGLNSPLHF.